This TCR beta chain was identified in a study of T cell responses to AZD1222 COVID-19 vaccine. Assay: immunoSEQ multiplex PCR; the TCRdb copy retains only in-frame clones and omits some. This table holds more than 85,000 clones, about 88% found once. V dropped 5 bases and J dropped 4; count of bases not matched to a gene: 7. CDR3 length: 14 amino acids. CDR1 and CDR2 from the germline V gene are SGHTA and FQGTGA. V gene TRBV7-3 combines with J gene TRBJ1-1; 7 bases align to TRBD1. This receptor was obtained from an adult in good health. This sample comprised peripheral blood, obtained on day 0 of AZD1222 vaccination. CDR3 amino acids: CASSRQGAATEAFF. The CDR3 DNA is TGTGCCAGCAGCCGACAGGGTGCAGCCACTGAAGCTTTCTTT.